Listed below are T cell receptor beta chains from one sample, sequenced in a study of blood T cell repertoires in COVID-19. Assay used: immunoSEQ multiplex PCR; TCRdb lists only in-frame clones, some missing. The table records 150,000 or so clones, 65% to 85% of them present only once. The sample was peripheral blood. The receptor source for this set is a woman aged 60-75 years with acute or convalescent COVID-19. Both conserved end residues are part of each CDR3.

V gene: TRBV19; J gene: TRBJ1-1; CDR3 protein: CASSISGFRVDTEAFF
V gene: TRBV30; J gene: TRBJ1-5; CDR3 protein: CAWSTGDLLNQPQHF
V gene: TRBV5-1; J gene: TRBJ2-2; CDR3 protein: CASSLPSGELFF
V gene: TRBV6-5; J gene: TRBJ2-7; CDR3 protein: CASFGVYEQYF
V gene: TRBV24-1; J gene: TRBJ1-4; CDR3 protein: CATSDPTGPDEKLFF
V gene: TRBV6-6; J gene: TRBJ1-2; CDR3 protein: CASRAGTGGENYGYTF
V gene: TRBV29-1; J gene: TRBJ1-5; CDR3 protein: CSVGEGNQPQHF
V gene: TRBV10-1; J gene: TRBJ2-3; CDR3 protein: CASSESTAGGLDTQYF
V gene: TRBV28; J gene: TRBJ1-1; CDR3 protein: CASWTALEAFF
V gene: TRBV3-1/TRBV3-2; J gene: TRBJ1-4; CDR3 protein: CASSHWGPSNEKLFF
V gene: TRBV10-1; J gene: TRBJ2-3; CDR3 protein: CASSESGGTGADTQYF
V gene: TRBV5-1; J gene: TRBJ1-4; CDR3 protein: CASSLDPPHGVGPPTNEKLFF
V gene: TRBV6-5; J gene: TRBJ2-7; CDR3 protein: CAATRGGETYEQYF
V gene: TRBV4-1; J gene: TRBJ1-2; CDR3 protein: CASRQGNYGYTF
V gene: TRBV21-1; J gene: TRBJ1-1; CDR3 protein: CASISNNTEAFF
V gene: TRBV5-1; J gene: TRBJ1-1; CDR3 protein: CASSQDSRSEAFF
V gene: TRBV7-9; J gene: TRBJ1-4; CDR3 protein: CASSSTEKLFF
V gene: TRBV24-1; J gene: TRBJ2-7; CDR3 protein: CATSGTGNEQYF
V gene: TRBV5-1; J gene: TRBJ1-1; CDR3 protein: CASSLLDTEAFF
V gene: TRBV4-3; J gene: TRBJ2-2; CDR3 protein: CASSQTTAFRELFF
V gene: TRBV6-5; J gene: TRBJ1-1; CDR3 protein: CASWFGGTGDTEAFF
V gene: TRBV27; J gene: TRBJ1-2; CDR3 protein: CARIQGAYGYTF
V gene: TRBV4-2; J gene: TRBJ1-1; CDR3 protein: CASSQGTGPASVAFF
V gene: TRBV19; J gene: TRBJ1-3; CDR3 protein: CASSSGRQRNF